This TCR beta chain was captured by sequencing in a study of Graves' ophthalmopathy and Graves' hyperthyroidism. At least ten counts were recorded for this clonotype. Excluded: other autoimmune disease, uncontrolled infection, pregnancy or lactation. RNA transcripts provided the template for amplifying TCR beta CDR3 regions. After a first-round RT-PCR with HTBI primers, a second-round multiplex PCR was run. TCRdb used MiXCR to reprocess the multiplex PCR reads, holding one entry per CDR3 protein. The sample holds 200,000 to 250,000 distinct CDR3 sequences, about 22% seen once. V shed 6 bases, J shed 0 bases, and the junction held 4 bases outside the gene matches. This CDR3 has 14 amino acids. The germline gives CDR1 MNHNS, CDR2 SASEGT.

This clonotype originated in a woman between 50 and 59 years old with Graves' ophthalmopathy. The specimen sequenced was peripheral blood. This chain links TRBV6-1 with TRBJ2-7; TRBD2 agrees at 8 bases. The CDR3 DNA is TGTGCCAGCAGACCGGGGACTAGCTCCTACGAGCAGTACTTC. Translated, it gives CASRPGTSSYEQYF.